A selection of T cell receptor beta chains follows, all from one sample in a study of a mutant IDH1 vaccine in newly diagnosed glioma. The protocol was immunoSEQ multiplex PCR, while the TCRdb copy is restricted to in-frame clones and leaves out a portion. The profile covers about 68,000 clones, with 79% appearing a single time and around 8.2% taken by the ten largest. Sequenced here: PBMCs, sampled from a glioma patient treated with radiotherapy, temozolomide or both. All receptors derive from a man in his fifties or sixties with glioma. CDR3s include the opening cysteine and the closing phenylalanine or tryptophan. The order of the fields is CDR3 DNA, CDR3 protein, V gene, clone size, J gene, D gene. A D gene is named only where the DNA matches it firmly. Rows give clone size only sometimes, using once, few, many, or a class for an expanded clone.

CDR3 DNA: TGCGCCAGCAGCCAAGATCAAGGGTACGAGCAGTACTTC
CDR3 protein: CASSQDQGYEQYF
V gene: TRBV4-3
clone size: NA
J gene: TRBJ2-7
D gene: NA

CDR3 DNA: TGTGCCAGCAGTGAAGCGCTACTGGGAAAAACGGACGAGCAGTACTTC
CDR3 protein: CASSEALLGKTDEQYF
V gene: TRBV2
clone size: NA
J gene: TRBJ2-7
D gene: NA

CDR3 DNA: TGTGCCAGCAGTTTATCCCCCAACAGCTTTAGGGGCTACACCTTC
CDR3 protein: CASSLSPNSFRGYTF
V gene: TRBV27
clone size: NA
J gene: TRBJ1-2
D gene: NA

CDR3 DNA: TGTGCCAGCAGCTCCACGGACAGGGTTGGCTACGAGCAGTACTTC
CDR3 protein: CASSSTDRVGYEQYF
V gene: TRBV7-9
clone size: NA
J gene: TRBJ2-7
D gene: TRBD1

CDR3 DNA: TGTGCCAGCACTACTAAGGGGGCAACTAATGAAAAACTGTTTTTT
CDR3 protein: CASTTKGATNEKLFF
V gene: TRBV6-5
clone size: NA
J gene: TRBJ1-4
D gene: NA

CDR3 DNA: TGCGCCAGCAGCCAAGCCAGGAACTATGGCTACACCTTC
CDR3 protein: CASSQARNYGYTF
V gene: TRBV4-1
clone size: few
J gene: TRBJ1-2
D gene: NA

CDR3 DNA: TGTGCCAGCAGCCAGCCCGACAGGGTACTGTTTTTT
CDR3 protein: CASSQPDRVLFF
V gene: TRBV4-2
clone size: few
J gene: TRBJ1-4
D gene: TRBD1

CDR3 DNA: TGTGCCAGCTCACCTAAACAGGACGGCTATGGCTACACCTTC
CDR3 protein: CASSPKQDGYGYTF
V gene: TRBV18
clone size: few
J gene: TRBJ1-2
D gene: NA

CDR3 DNA: TGTGCCAGCAGCGGGGTCACAGATACGCAGTATTTT
CDR3 protein: CASSGVTDTQYF
V gene: TRBV2
clone size: once
J gene: TRBJ2-3
D gene: NA

CDR3 DNA: TGCAGTGCAACTCGAGAGACCCAGTACTTC
CDR3 protein: CSATRETQYF
V gene: TRBV20-1
clone size: NA
J gene: TRBJ2-5
D gene: NA

CDR3 DNA: TGCAGCTCCGGAACCGGCACGAACACTGAAGCTTTCTTT
CDR3 protein: CSSGTGTNTEAFF
V gene: TRBV29-1
clone size: NA
J gene: TRBJ1-1
D gene: NA

CDR3 DNA: TGTGCCAGCAGCTTCGGGATGTCTAACTATGGCTACACCTTC
CDR3 protein: CASSFGMSNYGYTF
V gene: TRBV2
clone size: NA
J gene: TRBJ1-2
D gene: NA

CDR3 DNA: TGTGCCAGCAGTTTAAGGCGCCTAGGAATTTACGAACCCATGTCCCCTGAGCAGTTCTTC
CDR3 protein: CASSLRRLGIYEPMSPEQFF
V gene: TRBV28
clone size: NA
J gene: TRBJ2-1
D gene: NA

CDR3 DNA: TGTGCCAGCAGTTCCCGGGCCTCTCTTTTCTACGAGCAGTACTTC
CDR3 protein: CASSSRASLFYEQYF
V gene: TRBV27
clone size: few
J gene: TRBJ2-7
D gene: NA

CDR3 DNA: TGTGCCAGCAGCCTCGAAGGGGGACAGGGTCAGCCCCAGCATTTT
CDR3 protein: CASSLEGGQGQPQHF
V gene: TRBV9
clone size: NA
J gene: TRBJ1-5
D gene: TRBD1